Below, 30 T cell receptor beta chains from the same sample are listed, as sequenced in a study of CD8 T cells in ankylosing spondylitis. MiXCR was run by TCRdb on the 5' RACE reads, yielding one entry per CDR3 protein. This table has around 450,000 distinct CDR3 sequences, approximately 26% appearing once. Which antigens these TCRs recognize remains unknown. Findings and caveats of the study: Seemingly distinctive of ankylosing spondylitis blood was a TCR beta motif formed by eight highly homologous variants.

Sequenced input: blood, either unsorted or a sorted T cell fraction (not recorded which). These receptors were collected from a male donor with ankylosing spondylitis.

The chain recombines TRBV7-9 with TRBJ1-6; D possibly corresponds to TRBD1 (5 bases). Per germline, CDR1 SEHNR and CDR2 FQNEAQ (reference sequence). V was clipped by 2 bases and J by 7 bases, with 18 bases between them. This CDR3 has 17 residues. CDR3 region: CASSLRGSTDKNSPLHF. The CDR3 DNA reads TGTGCCAGCAGCTTACGGGGCTCGACAGATAAAAATTCACCCCTCCACTTT.

This clonotype occurred a few times. In DNA form, the CDR3 reads TGTGCCAGCAGCTGGGAGGGCGTGGAGACCCAGTACTTC. This gives the protein CASSWEGVETQYF. The chain recombines TRBV3-1 with TRBJ2-5, with 7 bases matching TRBD2. Germline V gives CDR1 LGHDT, CDR2 YNNKEL (reference sequence). CDR3 length: 13 amino acids. J lost 5 bases, V lost 5 bases, and 5 bases had no gene match.

The chain combines TRBV7-7 with TRBJ2-7, with D perhaps TRBD2 (6 bases). V was pared by 6 bases and J by 3 bases, with 18 bases between. CDR3 length equals 15 residues. The V gene's germline CDR1 is SSHAT and CDR2 FNYEAQ (reference sequence). CDR3 sequence: CASSPGVGSFYEQYF. The CDR3 DNA is TGTGCCAGCAGTCCGGGGGTCGGTAGTTTCTACGAGCAGTACTTC. The full variable domain, with the rest looked up from reference TRBV7-7 and TRBJ2-7, is GAGVSQSPRYKVTKRGQDVTLRCDPISSHATLYWYQQALGQGPEFLTYFNYEAQPDKSGLPSDRFSAERPEGSISTLTIQRTEQRDSAMYRCASSPGVGSFYEQYFGPGTRLTVT.

The rearrangement joins TRBV10-3 to TRBJ2-1; D is perhaps TRBD2 (5 bases). The CDR3 is 13 residues long. Germline V gene data show CDR1 as ENHRY and CDR2 as SYGVKD. Trimming cost V 3 bases and J 8 bases, with 11 bases left between them. CDR3: CAISERDWDEQFF. The CDR3 DNA reads as TGTGCCATCAGTGAACGGGATTGGGATGAGCAGTTCTTC.

CDR3 amino acids: CASSLEAEGTQYF. DNA for the CDR3: TGTGCCAGCAGCTTGGAGGCTGAGGGGACCCAGTACTTC. The chain uses TRBV7-2 and TRBJ2-5; maybe TRBD2 (5 bases). Trimming cost V 3 bases and J 7 bases, with 12 bases left between them. Germline loops: CDR1 SGHTA, CDR2 FQGNSA. CDR3 length: 13 amino acids. Complete variable domain (other parts from reference TRBV7-2 and TRBJ2-5): GAGVSQSPSNKVTEKGKDVELRCDPISGHTALYWYRQSLGQGLEFLIYFQGNSAPDKSGLPSDRFSAERTGGSVSTLTIQRTQQEDSAVYLCASSLEAEGTQYFGPGTRLLVL.

This clonotype was observed a few times. This chain connects TRBV20-1 to TRBJ2-1; D not resolved. This CDR3 is 12 amino acids long. Germline CDR1 and CDR2: DFQATT and SNEGSKA (reference sequence). The germline V and J ends were trimmed by 5 bases and 6 bases, with 11 bases remaining between them. CDR3 sequence (DNA): TGCAGTGCTCCGGGCCGCTTCAATGAGCAGTTCTTC. It specifies CSAPGRFNEQFF.

There are a few counts of this clonotype. The CDR3 reads CASSPLLSTDTQYF. The DNA for the CDR3 is TGTGCCAGCAGTCCGCTTCTGAGCACAGATACGCAGTATTTT. The rearrangement uses TRBV25-1 and TRBJ2-3; no clear D. Trimming removed 5 bases at V and 0 bases at J, with 9 bases between. The germline V gene has CDR1 MGHDK and CDR2 SYGVNS. The CDR3 has 14 amino acids.

This clonotype has ten or more counts. The rearrangement links TRBV7-9 to TRBJ2-2; 8 positions match TRBD2. The trim removed 6 bases at V and 0 bases at J, leaving 6 bases unmatched. This CDR3 has 16 amino acids. Germline CDR1 is SEHNR and CDR2 is FQNEAQ (reference sequence). The CDR3 nucleotides read TGTGCCAGCAGTTTGGGGACTAGTGCGAACACCGGGGAGCTGTTTTTT. Protein product: CASSLGTSANTGELFF. The complete variable domain, with remaining parts taken from reference TRBV7-9 and TRBJ2-2, reads DTGVSQNPRHKITKRGQNVTFRCDPISEHNRLYWYRQTLGQGPEFLTYFQNEAQLEKSRLLSDRFSAERPKGSFSTLEIQRTEQGDSAMYLCASSLGTSANTGELFFGEGSRLTVL.

This clonotype was counted between two and nine times. This sequence joins TRBV9 and TRBJ2-2; possible D gene TRBD2, 5 bases. Per the germline V gene, CDR1 is SGDLS and CDR2 is YYNGEE. CDR3 length equals 16 residues. V lost 0 bases and J 0 bases, leaving 9 bases between the germline ends. The CDR3 DNA is TGTGCCAGCAGCGTAGGTCAGCGGACGAACACCGGGGAGCTGTTTTTT. Translation: CASSVGQRTNTGELFF.

The chain couples TRBV20-1 to TRBJ1-5; D gene unclear. The germline gives CDR1 DFQATT, CDR2 SNEGSKA (reference sequence). Trimming left V 3 bases short and J 0 bases short, with 6 bases between. There are 13 residues in the CDR3. CDR3 nucleotide sequence: TGCAGTGCTAGTAGCACTAGCAATCAGCCCCAGCATTTT. Protein: CSASSTSNQPQHF.

This clonotype was seen only a few times. V usage is TRBV20-1 and J usage is TRBJ1-2; 9 bases match TRBD1. The germline gives CDR1 DFQATT, CDR2 SNEGSKA (reference sequence). V was clipped by 0 bases and J by 1 base; unmatched bases: 6. The CDR3 extends over 16 amino acids. The CDR3 region is CSARDWGGQGNYGYTF. The CDR3 DNA reads TGCAGTGCTAGAGATTGGGGGGGACAGGGTAACTATGGCTACACCTTC.

This clonotype was counted only a few times. The chain combines TRBV5-1 with TRBJ2-1, with D possibly matching TRBD2 (5 bases). Trimming shortened V by 4 bases and J by 7 bases, and 15 bases separated the two germline ends. Germline CDR1 reads SGHRS; CDR2 reads YFSETQ. The CDR3 covers 14 residues. CDR3 sequence (DNA): TGCGCCAGCAGCCTCGACTACGATGGAAATGAGCAGTTCTTC. Translated: CASSLDYDGNEQFF.

This clonotype came up a few times. The chain employs TRBV3-1 and TRBJ1-1; D remains ambiguous. This CDR3 is 15 amino acids long. Germline V lookup: CDR1 LGHDT, CDR2 YNNKEL (reference sequence). The V end was cut by 2 bases, the J end by 1 base, with 11 bases between. The CDR3 coding sequence is TGTGCCAGCAGCCAATTCGCGACGGAGAACACTGAAGCTTTCTTT. Translating gives CASSQFATENTEAFF.

The chain recombines TRBV12-3 or TRBV12-4 with TRBJ1-2; D possibly corresponds to TRBD1 (5 bases). V was pared by 2 bases and J by 7 bases, with 17 bases between. The CDR3 spans 15 residues. CDR3 residues: CASSLHLGPTGGYTF. CDR3 in DNA: TGTGCCAGCAGTTTACATCTGGGGCCGACTGGTGGCTACACCTTC.

This clonotype occurred a few times. Written as DNA, the CDR3 is TGCGCCAGCAGCTTGGTGGGAGTGACCGAAGAGACCCAGTACTTC. Translating it yields CASSLVGVTEETQYF. The chain links TRBV5-1 to TRBJ2-5; D perhaps matches TRBD2 (5 bases). The V gene lost 0 bases and the J gene lost 3 bases, with 12 bases spanning the gap. Germline CDR1 SGHRS, CDR2 YFSETQ. The CDR3 sequence is 15 residues long. The variable domain in full, completed from reference TRBV5-1 and TRBJ2-5, reads KAGVTQTPRYLIKTRGQQVTLSCSPISGHRSVSWYQQTPGQGLQFLFEYFSETQRNKGNFPGRFSGRQFSNSRSEMNVSTLELGDSALYLCASSLVGVTEETQYFGPGTRLLVL.

The chain links TRBV20-1 to TRBJ2-1, with D perhaps being TRBD1 or TRBD2 (5 bases each). V lost 2 bases to trimming and J lost 7 bases, with 15 bases between them. CDR3 length: 14 amino acids. CDR1 is DFQATT, CDR2 SNEGSKA, per germline (reference sequence). CDR3 nucleotide sequence: TGCAGTGCTAGATGGCCGGAGGACAATAATGAGCAGTTCTTC. It translates to CSARWPEDNNEQFF.

This clonotype occurred a few times. The V and J genes are TRBV9 and TRBJ1-4, with D hard to call. Trimming removed 0 bases from V and 6 bases from J, with 9 bases in between. Germline assignment: CDR1 SGDLS and CDR2 YYNGEE. This CDR3 comprises 14 residues. The CDR3 DNA reads as TGTGCCAGCAGCGTAGAGGCGATCGATGAAAAACTGTTTTTT. Amino acid sequence: CASSVEAIDEKLFF.

This clonotype was detected only a few times. This chain joins TRBV10-3 and TRBJ2-7, with D possibly matching TRBD1 (6 bases). V lost 2 bases and J lost 0, with 14 bases in between. The CDR3 contains 16 residues. CDR1 and CDR2 (germline): ENHRY, SYGVKD. The CDR3 is CAISEAGTTNSYEQYF. The CDR3 DNA sequence: TGTGCCATCAGTGAGGCCGGGACAACCAACTCCTACGAGCAGTACTTC.

The gene calls are TRBV6-6 and TRBJ2-4; D is undetermined. Germline V lookup: CDR1 MNHNY, CDR2 SVGAGI (reference sequence). V was shortened by 1 base and J by 8 bases, with 6 bases between the two germline ends. The CDR3 length is 12 residues. CDR3: CASSYWLDIQYF. CDR3 bases: TGTGCCAGCAGTTACTGGTTGGACATTCAGTACTTC.

There are a few counts of this clonotype. The chain joins TRBV12-5 to TRBJ2-7; 7 bases fit TRBD1. In germline, CDR1 is LGHNT, CDR2 FRNRAP. With V trimmed by 1 base and J by 3 bases, 6 bases remained unmatched. CDR3 size: 15 residues. The CDR3 region has the DNA TGTGCTAGTGGTTTGGACGGACAGGCGCTCTACGAGCAGTACGTC. It is translated as CASGLDGQALYEQYV.

V usage is TRBV9 and J usage is TRBJ2-1; D perhaps matches TRBD2 (5 bases). Trimming pared 0 bases from V and 7 bases from J, leaving 11 bases between. Germline CDR1 and CDR2: SGDLS and YYNGEE. The CDR3 is 14 residues long. Written as DNA, the CDR3 is TGTGCCAGCAGCGTAGAGGCTAGCTATAATGAGCAGTTCTTC. It yields the protein CASSVEASYNEQFF.

This clonotype occurred a few times. DNA for the CDR3: TGCAGTGCTCCCGATCGGGCTGGAAACACCATATATTTT. Protein product: CSAPDRAGNTIYF. The rearrangement joins TRBV20-1 to TRBJ1-3; D is unresolved. CDR3 size: 13 residues. Trimming pared 5 bases from V and 2 bases from J, leaving 10 bases between. Per the germline V gene, CDR1 is DFQATT and CDR2 is SNEGSKA (reference sequence).

The rearrangement joins TRBV7-9 to TRBJ2-3; 8 bases are shared with TRBD1. Germline V lookup: CDR1 SEHNR, CDR2 FQNEAQ (reference sequence). The length of the CDR3 is 15 residues. Unmatched junction bases numbered 4, after V lost 1 base and J lost 4 bases. CDR3 sequence reads: CASSLGPGGADTQYF. The CDR3 DNA reads TGTGCCAGCAGCTTAGGTCCAGGGGGCGCAGATACGCAGTATTTT.

This rearrangement joins TRBV7-7 to TRBJ2-2, with 14 bases that match TRBD2. This CDR3 has 16 amino acids. From germline, CDR1 is SSHAT and CDR2 FNYEAQ (reference sequence). Losses at the gene ends were 5 bases for V and 4 bases for J; bases not matched to a gene: 3. The CDR3 DNA reads TGTGCCAGCAGCCCCGGGACTAGCGGGAGCACCGGGGAGCTGTTTTTT. Protein sequence: CASSPGTSGSTGELFF.

The gene calls are TRBV5-1 and TRBJ1-4, with no clear D. The length of the CDR3 is 15 residues. The V gene lost 0 bases and the J gene lost 5 bases, with 11 bases spanning the gap. Germline-derived CDR1 and CDR2 are SGHRS and YFSETQ. CDR3 nucleotide sequence: TGCGCCAGCAGCTTGGAGGGTGGACTAAATGAAAAACTGTTTTTT. It specifies CASSLEGGLNEKLFF.

The gene calls are TRBV18 and TRBJ2-2; D uncertain. The V gene lost 3 bases and the J gene lost 1 base, with 12 bases spanning the gap. Germline CDR1 reads KGHSH; CDR2 reads LQKENI. The length of the CDR3 is 16 residues. CDR3 sequence: CASSPSSELNTGELFF. In DNA, the CDR3 is TGTGCCAGCTCACCGTCGAGTGAATTGAACACCGGGGAGCTGTTTTTT.

As concerns this clonotype: The limits of the CDR3 on the DNA are not certain, so only TCRdb's listed CDR3 is given. The chain joins TRBV25-1 to TRBJ1-1; the DNA was not used to check the table's D call, TRBD1. Germline-derived CDR1 and CDR2 are MGHDK and SYGVNS. Both ends counted, the CDR3 spans 14 residues. CDR3 residues: CASSEFPVALGTFF.

This clonotype appeared a single time. The chain carries TRBV10-2 and TRBJ2-7; D is undetermined. This CDR3 has 14 residues. Germline lookup yields CDR1 WSHSY and CDR2 SAAADI. With 2 bases removed from V and 3 bases from J, the gap between germline ends came to 11 bases. This CDR3 is CASSEVATRYEQYV. The CDR3 DNA is TGCGCCAGCAGTGAGGTTGCCACCCGCTACGAGCAGTACGTC.

Many counts were recorded for this clonotype. The rearrangement links TRBV15 to TRBJ2-7; D is unclear. From germline, CDR1 is LNHNV and CDR2 YYDKDF (reference sequence). V shed 1 base and J shed 2 bases, with 6 bases lying between them. The CDR3 is 13 amino acids. CDR3 sequence reads: CATSRGNTYEQYF. As DNA, the CDR3 is TGTGCCACCAGCAGAGGGAATACCTACGAGCAGTACTTC.

This clonotype showed up just a few times. V is TRBV20-1 and J is TRBJ1-5, with no clear D. Germline lookup yields CDR1 DFQATT and CDR2 SNEGSKA (reference sequence). Trimming removed 3 bases at V and 7 bases at J, with 4 bases between. This CDR3 region has 10 residues. The CDR3, as DNA: TGCAGTGCTAGGGGACAGCCCCAGCATTTT. Its protein product is CSARGQPQHF.